Below, one TCR beta chain is given with its context. These data belong to a study of blood T cells in healthy people across ages. At the level of the study: Roughly one uniquely barcoded beta molecule per two T cells was captured.

Then a second PCR, running roughly 7 to 11 cycles, was carried out with a sample-barcoded 5' primer and a J-beta primer mix. Each of the cDNA molecules was tagged by a template-switch adaptor with 12 random nucleotides. TCRdb fed the 5' RACE reads into MiXCR, producing one record per CDR3 protein. In the table there are approximately 1.5 million distinct CDR3 sequences, about 45% of which are singletons. The CDR3 is made up of 15 amino acids. Germline V gene sequence: CDR1 MNHNS, CDR2 SASEGT. Trimming took 7 bases from V and 8 from J; bases not matched to a gene: 11. Isolating PBMCs gave at least 6 million of these cells per sample.

The sequence was obtained from a woman aged 18-29 years in good health. The chain carries TRBV6-1 and TRBJ1-6; 7 nucleotides line up with TRBD1. The sequenced sample consisted of blood. The CDR3: CASTWAGTEDSPLHF. CDR3 DNA: TGTGCCAGCACTTGGGCAGGGACAGAGGATTCACCCCTCCACTTT.